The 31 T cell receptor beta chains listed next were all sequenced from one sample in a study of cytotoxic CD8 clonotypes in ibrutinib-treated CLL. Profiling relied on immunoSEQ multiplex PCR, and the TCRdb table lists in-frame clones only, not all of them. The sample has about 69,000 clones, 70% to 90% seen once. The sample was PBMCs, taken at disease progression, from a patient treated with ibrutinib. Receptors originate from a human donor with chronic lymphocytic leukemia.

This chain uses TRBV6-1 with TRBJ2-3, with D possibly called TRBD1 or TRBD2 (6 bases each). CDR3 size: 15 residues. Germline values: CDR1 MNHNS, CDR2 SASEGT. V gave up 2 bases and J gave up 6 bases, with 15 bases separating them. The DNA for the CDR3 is TGTGCCAGCAGTGAAAGGTGGGGGGCCGGGGATACGCAGTATTTT. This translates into CASSERWGAGDTQYF.

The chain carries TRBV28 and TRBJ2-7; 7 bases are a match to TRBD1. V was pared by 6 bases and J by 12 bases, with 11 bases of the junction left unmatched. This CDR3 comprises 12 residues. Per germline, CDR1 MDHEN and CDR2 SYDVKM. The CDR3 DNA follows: TGTGCCAGCAGCATCGGGACAGCGGCCCCGTACTTC. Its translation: CASSIGTAAPYF.

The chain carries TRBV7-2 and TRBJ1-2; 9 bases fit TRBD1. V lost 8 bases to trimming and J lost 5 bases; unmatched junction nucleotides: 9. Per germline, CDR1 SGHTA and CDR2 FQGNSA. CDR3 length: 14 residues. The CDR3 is CASQATGGYYGYTF. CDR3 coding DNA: TGTGCCAGCCAGGCGACAGGGGGATATTATGGCTACACCTTC.

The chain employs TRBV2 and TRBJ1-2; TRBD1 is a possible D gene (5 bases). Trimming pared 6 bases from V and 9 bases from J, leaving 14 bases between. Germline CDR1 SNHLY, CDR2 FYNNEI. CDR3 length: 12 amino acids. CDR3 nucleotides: TGTGCCAGCAGCTCCCCGGGACCGCGCTACACCTTC. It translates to CASSSPGPRYTF.

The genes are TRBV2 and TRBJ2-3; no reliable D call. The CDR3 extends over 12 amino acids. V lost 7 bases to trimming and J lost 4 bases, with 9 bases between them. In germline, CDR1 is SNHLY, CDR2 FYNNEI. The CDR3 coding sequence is TGTGCCAGCATCGCGTTAGCAGATACGCAGTATTTT. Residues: CASIALADTQYF.

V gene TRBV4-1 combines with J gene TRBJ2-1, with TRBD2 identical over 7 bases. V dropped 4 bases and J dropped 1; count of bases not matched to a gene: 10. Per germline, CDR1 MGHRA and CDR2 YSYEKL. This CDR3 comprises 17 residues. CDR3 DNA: TGCGCCAGCAGCCGACCCGGACTAGTAAGGTCCTACAATGAGCAGTTCTTC. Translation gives CASSRPGLVRSYNEQFF.

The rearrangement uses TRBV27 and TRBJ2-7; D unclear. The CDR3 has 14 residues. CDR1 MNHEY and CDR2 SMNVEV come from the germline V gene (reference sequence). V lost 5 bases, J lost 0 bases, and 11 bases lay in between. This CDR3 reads CASSPGRSSYEQYF. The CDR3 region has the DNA TGTGCCAGCAGTCCCGGACGGTCCTCCTACGAGCAGTACTTC.

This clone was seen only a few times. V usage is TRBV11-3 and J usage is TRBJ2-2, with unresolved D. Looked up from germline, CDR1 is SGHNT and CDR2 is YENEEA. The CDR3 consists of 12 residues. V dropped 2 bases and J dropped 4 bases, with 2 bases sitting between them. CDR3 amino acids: CASSLFTGELFF. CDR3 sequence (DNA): TGTGCCAGCAGCTTATTCACCGGGGAGCTGTTTTTT.

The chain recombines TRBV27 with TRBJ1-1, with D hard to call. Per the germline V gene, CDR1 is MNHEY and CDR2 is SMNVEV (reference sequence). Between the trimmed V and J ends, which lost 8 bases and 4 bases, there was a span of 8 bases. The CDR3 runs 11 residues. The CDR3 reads CASFWRTEAFF. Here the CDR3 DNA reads TGTGCCAGCTTTTGGCGCACTGAAGCTTTCTTT.

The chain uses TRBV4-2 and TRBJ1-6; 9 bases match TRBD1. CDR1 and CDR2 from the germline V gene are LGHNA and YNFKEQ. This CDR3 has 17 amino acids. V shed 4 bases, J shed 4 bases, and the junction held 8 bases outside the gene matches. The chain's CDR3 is CASSPTAGTGYNSPLHF. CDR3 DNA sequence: TGTGCCAGCAGCCCGACGGCCGGGACAGGGTATAATTCACCCCTCCACTTT.

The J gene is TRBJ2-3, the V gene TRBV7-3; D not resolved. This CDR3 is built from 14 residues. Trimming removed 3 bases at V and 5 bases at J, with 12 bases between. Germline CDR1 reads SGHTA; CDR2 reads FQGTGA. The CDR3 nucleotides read TGTGCCAGCAGCTTTGGGCAGCCCGGAGATACGCAGTATTTT. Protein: CASSFGQPGDTQYF. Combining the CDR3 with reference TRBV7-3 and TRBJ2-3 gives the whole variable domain GAGVSQTPSNKVTEKGKYVELRCDPISGHTALYWYRQSLGQGPEFLIYFQGTGAADDSGLPNDRFFAVRPEGSVSTLKIQRTERGDSAVYLCASSFGQPGDTQYFGPGTRLTVL.

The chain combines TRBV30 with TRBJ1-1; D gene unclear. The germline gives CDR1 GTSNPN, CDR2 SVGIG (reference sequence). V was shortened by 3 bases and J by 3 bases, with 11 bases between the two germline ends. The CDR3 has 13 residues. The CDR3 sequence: CAWSRLEHTEAFF. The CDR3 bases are TGTGCCTGGAGCCGACTAGAGCACACTGAAGCTTTCTTT.

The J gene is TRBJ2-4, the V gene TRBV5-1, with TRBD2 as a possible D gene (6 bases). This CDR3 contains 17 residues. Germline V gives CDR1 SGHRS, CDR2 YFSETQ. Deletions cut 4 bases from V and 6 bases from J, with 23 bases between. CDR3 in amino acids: CASSPEGGKVSGNIQYF. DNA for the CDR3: TGCGCCAGCAGCCCGGAGGGCGGGAAAGTCAGCGGAAACATTCAGTACTTC.

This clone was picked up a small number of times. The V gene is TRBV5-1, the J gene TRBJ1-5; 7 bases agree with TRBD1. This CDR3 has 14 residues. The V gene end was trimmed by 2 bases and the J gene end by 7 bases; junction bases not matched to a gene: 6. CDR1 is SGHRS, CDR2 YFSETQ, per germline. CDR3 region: CASSLTGALQPQHF. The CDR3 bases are TGCGCCAGCAGCTTAACAGGGGCTTTGCAGCCCCAGCATTTT.

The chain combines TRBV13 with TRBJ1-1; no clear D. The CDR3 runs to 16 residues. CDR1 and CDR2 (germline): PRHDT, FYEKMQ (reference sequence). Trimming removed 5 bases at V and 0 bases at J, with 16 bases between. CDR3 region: CASSPRIPFMNTEAFF. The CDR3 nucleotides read TGTGCCAGCAGCCCGAGGATACCTTTTATGAACACTGAAGCTTTCTTT.

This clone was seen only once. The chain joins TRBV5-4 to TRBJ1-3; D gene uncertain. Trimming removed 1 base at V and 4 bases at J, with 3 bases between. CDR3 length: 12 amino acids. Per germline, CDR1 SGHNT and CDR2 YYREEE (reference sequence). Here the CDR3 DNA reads TGTGCCAGCAGCTTGTCCGGAAACACCATATATTTT. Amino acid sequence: CASSLSGNTIYF.

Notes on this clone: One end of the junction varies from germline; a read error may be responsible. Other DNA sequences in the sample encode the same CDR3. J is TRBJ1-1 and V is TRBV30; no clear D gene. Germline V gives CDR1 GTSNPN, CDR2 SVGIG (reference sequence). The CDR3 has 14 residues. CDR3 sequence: CAWSPKNLNTEAFF. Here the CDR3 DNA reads TGTGCCTGGAGCCCTAAGAACCTGAACACTGAGGCTTTCTTT. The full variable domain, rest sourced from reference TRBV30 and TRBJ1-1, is SQTIHQWPATLVQPVGSPLSLECTVEGTSNPNLYWYRQAAGRGLQLLFYSVGIGQISSEVPQNLSASRPQDRQFILSSKKLLLSDSGFYLCAWSPKNLNTEAFFGQGTRLTVV.

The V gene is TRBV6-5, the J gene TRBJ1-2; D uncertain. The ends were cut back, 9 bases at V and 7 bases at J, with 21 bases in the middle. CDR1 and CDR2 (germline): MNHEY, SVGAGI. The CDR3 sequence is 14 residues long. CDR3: CASTRDIQTGGYTF. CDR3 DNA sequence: TGTGCCAGTACCCGCGACATACAGACGGGTGGCTACACCTTC.

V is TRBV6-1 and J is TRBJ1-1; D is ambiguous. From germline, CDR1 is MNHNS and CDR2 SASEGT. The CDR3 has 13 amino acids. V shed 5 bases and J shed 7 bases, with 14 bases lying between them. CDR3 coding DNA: TGTGCCAGCAGTTATAACGGGAATCTTGAAGCTTTCTTT. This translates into CASSYNGNLEAFF.

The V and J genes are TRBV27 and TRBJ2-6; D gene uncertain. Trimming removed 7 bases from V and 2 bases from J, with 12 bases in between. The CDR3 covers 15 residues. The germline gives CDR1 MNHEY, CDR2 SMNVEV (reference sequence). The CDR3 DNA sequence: TGTGCCAGCACTCAGTACCCTGCTGGGGCCAACGTCCTGACTTTC. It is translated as CASTQYPAGANVLTF. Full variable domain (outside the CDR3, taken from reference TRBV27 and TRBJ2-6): EAQVTQNPRYLITVTGKKLTVTCSQNMNHEYMSWYRQDPGLGLRQIYYSMNVEVTDKGDVPEGYKVSRKEKRNFPLILESPSPNQTSLYFCASTQYPAGANVLTFGAGSRLTVL.

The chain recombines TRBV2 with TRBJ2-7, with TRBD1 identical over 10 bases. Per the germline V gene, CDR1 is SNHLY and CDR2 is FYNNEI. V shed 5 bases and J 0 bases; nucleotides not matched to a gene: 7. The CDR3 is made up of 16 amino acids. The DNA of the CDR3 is TGTGCCAGCAGTTACTCCGGGACAGGGGCCTCCTACGAGCAGTACTTC. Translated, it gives CASSYSGTGASYEQYF.

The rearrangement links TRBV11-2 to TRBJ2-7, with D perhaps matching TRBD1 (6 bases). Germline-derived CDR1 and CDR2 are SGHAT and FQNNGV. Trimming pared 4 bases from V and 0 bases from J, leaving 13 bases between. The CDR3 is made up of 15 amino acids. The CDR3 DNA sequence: TGTGCCAGCAGCTCACTCCGGGACAACTCCTACGAGCAGTACTTC. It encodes CASSSLRDNSYEQYF. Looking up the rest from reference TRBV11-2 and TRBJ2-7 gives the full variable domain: EAGVAQSPRYKIIEKRQSVAFWCNPISGHATLYWYQQILGQGPKLLIQFQNNGVVDDSQLPKDRFSAERLKGVDSTLKIQPAKLEDSAVYLCASSSLRDNSYEQYFGPGTRLTVT.

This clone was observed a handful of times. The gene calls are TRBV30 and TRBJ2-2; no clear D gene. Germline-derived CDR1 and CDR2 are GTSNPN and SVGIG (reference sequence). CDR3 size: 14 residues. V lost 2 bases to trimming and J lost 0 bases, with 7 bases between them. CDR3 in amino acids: CAWSRRANTGELFF. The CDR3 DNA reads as TGTGCCTGGAGTCGCCGGGCGAACACCGGGGAGCTGTTTTTT.

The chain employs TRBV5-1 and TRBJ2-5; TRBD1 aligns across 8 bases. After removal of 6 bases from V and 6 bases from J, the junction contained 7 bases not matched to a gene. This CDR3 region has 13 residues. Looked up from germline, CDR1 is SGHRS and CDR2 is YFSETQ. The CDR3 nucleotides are TGCGCCAGCATCGGACAGGGAGGACAGACCCAGTACTTC. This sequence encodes CASIGQGGQTQYF. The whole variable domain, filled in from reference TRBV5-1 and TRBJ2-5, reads KAGVTQTPRYLIKTRGQQVTLSCSPISGHRSVSWYQQTPGQGLQFLFEYFSETQRNKGNFPGRFSGRQFSNSRSEMNVSTLELGDSALYLCASIGQGGQTQYFGPGTRLLVL.

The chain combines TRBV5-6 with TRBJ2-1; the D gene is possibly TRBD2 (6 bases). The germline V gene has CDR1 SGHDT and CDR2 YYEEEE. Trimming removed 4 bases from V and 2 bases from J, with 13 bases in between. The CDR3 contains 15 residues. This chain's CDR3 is CASSLNGGPYNEQFF. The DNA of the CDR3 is TGTGCCAGCAGCCTCAACGGGGGACCCTACAATGAGCAGTTCTTC.

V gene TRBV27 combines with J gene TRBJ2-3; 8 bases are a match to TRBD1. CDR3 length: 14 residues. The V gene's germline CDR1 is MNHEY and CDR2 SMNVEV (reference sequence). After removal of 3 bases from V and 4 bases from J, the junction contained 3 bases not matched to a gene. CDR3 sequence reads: CASSFRTGPDTQYF. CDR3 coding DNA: TGTGCCAGCAGTTTCCGGACAGGGCCAGATACGCAGTATTTT.

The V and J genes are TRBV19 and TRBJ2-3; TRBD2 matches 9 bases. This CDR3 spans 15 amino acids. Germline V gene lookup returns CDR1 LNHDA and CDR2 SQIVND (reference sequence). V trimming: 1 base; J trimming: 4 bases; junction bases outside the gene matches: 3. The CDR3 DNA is TGTGCCAGTAGTATAGGAGCGGGAGGCGCAGATACGCAGTATTTT. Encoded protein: CASSIGAGGADTQYF. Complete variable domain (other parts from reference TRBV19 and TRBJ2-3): DGGITQSPKYLFRKEGQNVTLSCEQNLNHDAMYWYRQDPGQGLRLIYYSQIVNDFQKGDIAEGYSVSREKKESFPLTVTSAQKNPTAFYLCASSIGAGGADTQYFGPGTRLTVL.

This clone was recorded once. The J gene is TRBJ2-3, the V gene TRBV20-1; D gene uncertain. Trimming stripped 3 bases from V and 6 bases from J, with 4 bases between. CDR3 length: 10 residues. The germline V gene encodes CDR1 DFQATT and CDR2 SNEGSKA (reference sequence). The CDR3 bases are TGCAGTGCTAGGGGTGATACGCAGTATTTT. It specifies CSARGDTQYF.

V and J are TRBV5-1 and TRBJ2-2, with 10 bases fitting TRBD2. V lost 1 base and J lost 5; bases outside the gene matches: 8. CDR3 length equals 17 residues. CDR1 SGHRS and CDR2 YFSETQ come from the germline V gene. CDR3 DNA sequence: TGCGCCAGCAGCTTGTCCAGCGGGGGGGCTGGAACCGGGGAGCTGTTTTTT. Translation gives CASSLSSGGAGTGELFF. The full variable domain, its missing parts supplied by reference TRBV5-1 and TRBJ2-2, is KAGVTQTPRYLIKTRGQQVTLSCSPISGHRSVSWYQQTPGQGLQFLFEYFSETQRNKGNFPGRFSGRQFSNSRSEMNVSTLELGDSALYLCASSLSSGGAGTGELFFGEGSRLTVL.

The CDR3 DNA is TGTGCCAGCAGTTTAGCCTCCGGGACAGGGTTTAACGAGCAGTACTTC. Translated, it gives CASSLASGTGFNEQYF. The rearrangement joins TRBV28 to TRBJ2-7; 9 bases map to TRBD1. Germline CDR1 reads MDHEN; CDR2 reads SYDVKM. The CDR3 contains 16 residues. After removal of 2 bases from V and 5 bases from J, the junction contained 10 bases not matched to a gene.

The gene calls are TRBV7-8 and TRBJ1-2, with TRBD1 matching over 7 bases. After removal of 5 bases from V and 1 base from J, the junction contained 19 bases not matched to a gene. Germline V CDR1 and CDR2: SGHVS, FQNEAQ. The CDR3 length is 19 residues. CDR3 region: CASSTYLGQDDHFNYGYTF. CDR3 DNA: TGTGCCAGCAGCACTTATCTAGGACAGGACGATCACTTTAACTATGGCTACACCTTC.